This T cell receptor beta chain appears in the sequencing data of a study of early T cells in non-severe SARS-CoV-2 infection. This clonotype was recorded many times. What it recognizes is unknown. Individual cDNA molecules carried attached unique molecular identifiers. TCRdb ran MiXCR on the 5' RACE reads and lists one entry per CDR3 protein. The data contain 50,000 to 80,000 distinct CDR3 sequences, 7% to 10% of them singletons. V lost 6 bases to trimming and J lost 4 bases, with 10 bases between them. The CDR3 totals 12 residues. Per germline, CDR1 MNHEY and CDR2 SVGEGT. Study-wide points: Database matching using VDJdb favored anti-spike CD8 responses, with private and CD4 specificities left missing.

This clonotype was obtained from an adult who was a healthcare worker with PCR-confirmed SARS-CoV-2 infection or an uninfected control (not recorded which). This chain uses TRBV6-2 or TRBV6-3 with TRBJ2-7; possible D gene TRBD2, 5 bases. The specimen comprised whole blood, sampled at baseline. The CDR3 bases are TGTGCCAGCAGGGAGGAAAGGTACGAGCAGTACTTC. Protein: CASREERYEQYF.